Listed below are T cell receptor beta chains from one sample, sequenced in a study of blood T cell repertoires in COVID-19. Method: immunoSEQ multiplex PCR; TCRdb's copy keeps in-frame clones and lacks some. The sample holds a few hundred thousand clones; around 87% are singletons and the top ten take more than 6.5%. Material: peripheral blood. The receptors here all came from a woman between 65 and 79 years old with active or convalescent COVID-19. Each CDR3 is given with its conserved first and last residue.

CDR3: CASKGSGGFEAFF; J: TRBJ1-1; V: TRBV2
CDR3: CAISEIGGQYGYTF; J: TRBJ1-2; V: TRBV10-3
CDR3: CASSHLGGSKNIQYF; J: TRBJ2-4; V: TRBV3-1/TRBV3-2
CDR3: CSARLGGSVFF; J: TRBJ1-4; V: TRBV20-1
CDR3: CASSVGQGSTGELFF; J: TRBJ2-2; V: TRBV9
CDR3: CASSRRGDQPQHF; J: TRBJ1-5; V: TRBV12-3/TRBV12-4
CDR3: CASSLDAYETQYF; J: TRBJ2-5; V: TRBV5-8
CDR3: CASSSTENYGYTF; J: TRBJ1-2; V: TRBV18
CDR3: CASTPGGSREQYF; J: TRBJ2-7; V: TRBV6-5
CDR3: CASSSSSGGAYNEQFF; J: TRBJ2-1; V: TRBV6-2/TRBV6-3
CDR3: CASSRQGARGTEAFF; J: TRBJ1-1; V: TRBV7-9
CDR3: CASSLLGQGPDTQYF; J: TRBJ2-3; V: TRBV11-2
CDR3: CASSLDRTYGYTF; J: TRBJ1-2; V: TRBV12-3/TRBV12-4
CDR3: CASSTPGLGVKETQYF; J: TRBJ2-5; V: TRBV7-9
CDR3: CASRRGSPNEKLFF; J: TRBJ1-4; V: TRBV27
CDR3: CASSYPGPEGVSEQYF; J: TRBJ2-7; V: TRBV6-6
CDR3: CASSRETQYF; J: TRBJ2-5; V: TRBV2
CDR3: CASSPTVATNEKLFF; J: TRBJ1-4; V: TRBV7-9
CDR3: CASSTPGGSGYIQYF; J: TRBJ2-4; V: TRBV6-5
CDR3: CASSTTGGYTGELFF; J: TRBJ2-2; V: TRBV6-2/TRBV6-3
CDR3: CASAPLAGAYEQYF; J: TRBJ2-7; V: TRBV27
CDR3: CASSVGLRNPTEQFF; J: TRBJ2-1; V: TRBV5-8
CDR3: CSSGENEKLFF; J: TRBJ1-4; V: TRBV20-1
CDR3: CASSYPDEQYF; J: TRBJ2-7; V: TRBV6-2/TRBV6-3
CDR3: CASSSREARNTEAFF; J: TRBJ1-1; V: TRBV6-2/TRBV6-3
CDR3: CASSKRAGQGVSPLHF; J: TRBJ1-6; V: TRBV5-1
CDR3: CASRTGTPRIFF; J: TRBJ1-1; V: TRBV12-3/TRBV12-4
CDR3: CASSLRRLGQAFF; J: TRBJ1-1; V: TRBV12-3/TRBV12-4
CDR3: CASSRGSFYGYTF; J: TRBJ1-2; V: TRBV7-2
CDR3: CASSPIAGELFF; J: TRBJ2-2; V: TRBV7-9
CDR3: CASSVGLQPQHF; J: TRBJ1-5; V: TRBV7-9
CDR3: CASSFGTGGDTQYF; J: TRBJ2-3; V: TRBV7-2
CDR3: CATSDLDSDANEQYF; J: TRBJ2-7; V: TRBV24-1
CDR3: CASSQVGRGDGYTF; J: TRBJ1-2; V: TRBV14
CDR3: CASSLEGLAPYEQYF; J: TRBJ2-7; V: TRBV7-2
CDR3: CASSSIRGRREQYF; J: TRBJ2-7; V: TRBV13
CDR3: CSTRQGSSETQYF; J: TRBJ2-5; V: TRBV29-1
CDR3: CASTTPRTALEQYF; J: TRBJ2-7; V: TRBV5-1
CDR3: CASSLSRDYGYTF; J: TRBJ1-2; V: TRBV6-5
CDR3: CASSLYTGTGGSPLHF; J: TRBJ1-6; V: TRBV19
CDR3: CASSLASGNNQPQHF; J: TRBJ1-5; V: TRBV7-9
CDR3: CASSFRDRGRREQYF; J: TRBJ2-7; V: TRBV5-4